Listed below are T cell receptor beta chains from one sample, sequenced in a study of blood T cell repertoires in COVID-19. TCRdb's copy holds only in-frame clones and misses some; the assay was immunoSEQ multiplex PCR. Among more than 95,000 clones listed, approximately 83% were seen once. Sequences were obtained from peripheral blood. The receptor set was obtained from a man aged 50-59 years with acute or convalescent COVID-19. Both conserved end residues are part of each CDR3. Each record gives: V gene, J gene, CDR3 protein.

TRBV6-5	TRBJ2-7	CATQGDRIYEQYF
TRBV30	TRBJ2-3	CAWSGAGGATDTQYF
TRBV5-6	TRBJ2-5	CASSLDRKKETQYF
TRBV6-5	TRBJ2-5	CASSSQGAKEETQYF
TRBV2	TRBJ1-6	CASRPGSVGNSPLHF
TRBV6-5	TRBJ2-7	CASSYDRGLYEQYF
TRBV6-5	TRBJ1-1	CASSYSIQSLNTEAFF
TRBV30	TRBJ1-4	CAWSPQRAKLFF
TRBV4-2	TRBJ1-5	CASSLRLSGGYQPQHF
TRBV19	TRBJ2-1	CASSKAGLSSYNEQFF
TRBV19	TRBJ1-1	CASSIWQGARTEAFF
TRBV9	TRBJ2-1	CASSPSTGGSYNEQFF
TRBV6-1	TRBJ2-1	CASSEAPPSSYNEQFF
TRBV2	TRBJ1-2	CAILGTGGGYTF
TRBV7-9	TRBJ2-7	CASSPPDREFYEQYF
TRBV5-4	TRBJ1-1	CASSPQGDQNTEAFF
TRBV14	TRBJ2-7	CASSQEGASSYEQYF
TRBV5-1	TRBJ2-2	CASSLVDSPNTGELFF
TRBV19	TRBJ2-6	CASSAGTGGFGANVLTF
TRBV7-5	TRBJ2-1	CARSLAGPRGGYNEQFF
TRBV11-2	TRBJ2-3	CASSLRGSTDTQYF
TRBV7-9	TRBJ2-3	CASSRLLAGDTDTQYF
TRBV28	TRBJ1-1	CSVAGGMNTEAFF
TRBV11-2	TRBJ1-2	CASSLRVHWGYTF
TRBV11-3	TRBJ1-2	CASSLTATHNYGYTF
TRBV7-2	TRBJ2-7	CASSLERSYEQYF
TRBV3-1/TRBV3-2	TRBJ1-2	CASSLERNYGYTF
TRBV19	TRBJ1-5	CASSLPYGVQPQHF
TRBV7-9	TRBJ2-3	CASSPTLAGESDTQYF
TRBV24-1	TRBJ2-7	CATSDPGQGIYEQYF
TRBV5-1	TRBJ2-1	CASSPDGQLGEQFF
TRBV5-4	TRBJ2-5	CASSWVGAEQETQYF
TRBV6-6	TRBJ1-2	CASETGVNYGYTF
TRBV18	TRBJ1-5	CASSRARNQPQHF
TRBV2	TRBJ2-2	CARAGGATGELFF
TRBV27	TRBJ2-7	CASSPLGDTYEQYF
TRBV3-1/TRBV3-2	TRBJ2-2	CASSRSGTSGGHYTNTGELFF
TRBV30	TRBJ2-5	CAWSVARVYKETQYF
TRBV9	TRBJ1-2	CASSAYRDPTTNYGYTF
TRBV12-3/TRBV12-4	TRBJ2-1	CASSLATPASFF
TRBV12-5	TRBJ2-7	CASGFEVAGSSYEQYF
TRBV11-3	TRBJ2-7	CASSLLVGASGEQYF